This TCR beta chain was recovered during a study of neurological immune-mediated disorders (dated by TCRdb to the late 2010s). In the study overall: Among the roughly 35 multiple sclerosis patients, relapsing-remitting MS accounted for about 31 and secondary progressive MS accounted for 3. The cohort was made up of 60 to 75 subjects, consisting of some 14 HAM/TSP patients, around 35 multiple sclerosis patients and approximately 20 healthy controls. Peripheral blood TCR-beta repertoires from patients with HTLV-I-associated myelopathy (HAM/TSP), patients with multiple sclerosis, and healthy controls were compared in the study using UMI-based sequencing. The roughly 110 TCR-beta libraries covered PBMC samples along with longitudinal samples, technical triplicates, and paired sorted CD4+ and CD8+ T-cell subsets.

This clonotype was found a few times. Its binding antigen is unknown. No base-level quality is on record; no much larger clone is a single base apart. cDNA synthesis used template-switch 5'RACE with a primer carrying a 10-nucleotide random unique molecular identifier tagging each TCR transcript. Every sequencing run yielded over 180 million TCR-beta sequences covering 15-18 subjects. The RNeasy kit was used to extract total RNA. The KAPA Real-time Library Amplification kit was used to amplify TCR-beta VDJ regions with primers targeting the TCR constant region and the 5'RACE anchor. Sample indexes and Illumina adaptors were added in a first PCR, and a second PCR then increased library yield. After Ampure bead purification, the roughly 650 bp TCR product was size-selected on a 2% E-gel SizeSelection system. Before pooling, libraries had their quality checked on a Bioanalyzer, their concentration measured with Qubit, and their quantity determined with the Kapa Library Quantification kit. Libraries were sequenced paired-end 2 x 150 bp on an Illumina HiSeq 2500. To increase sequence diversity, roughly 24-30% phiX was spiked into each library pool. Per the source publication's procedure: Quality-filtered reads were processed with the UMI-based MiGEC pipeline, which removed over 80% of raw TCR sequences during error correction. VDJ genes were aligned to IMGT germline references, and clonotypes were defined by unique CDR3 amino acid sequence plus V-J genes. Clonal expansion, Shannon diversity and CDR3 relatedness were evaluated with VDJtools (CalcPairwiseDistances, ClusterSamples), while phylogenetic trees were built in CLCbio workbench. Using coefficient-of-variation modelling across technical triplicates, the study counted a clone as expanded if it had at least 8 unique UMIs. The public reads were reanalyzed by TCRdb: fastp trimming at Q25, MiXCR alignment, in-frame beta chains only. Entries that share a CDR3 protein sequence are merged under the most common genes and DNA. These V and J calls rely on TCRdb rather than the paper's analysis. This sample is represented by 60,000 to 70,000 distinct CDR3 sequences; about 5% of them were singletons. The leading ten clones occupy roughly 6% of the sample.

Overall study results and their limits: No identical CDR3 amino acid sequences were shared among expanded clones across subjects, suggesting private TCR-beta repertoires in all groups. Phylogenetic analysis grouped repertoires from 18 of 34 MS patients into a cluster of related CDR3 sequences, suggesting a possible repertoire-level signature. The MS cluster showed no association with clinical or MRI features, and the authors stated that larger cohorts are needed. TCR clonal expansion was highest in HAM/TSP patients and lowest in MS patients, with MS patients falling below even healthy controls.

For the unsorted PBMC libraries, 2 million PBMCs were stored in RNAlater at -80 degrees C until RNA extraction and were used to generate the libraries. Multiple sclerosis patients were enrolled in a US clinical protocol under which disease progression was evaluated by magnetic resonance imaging. Peripheral blood was subjected to Ficoll-Hypaque density gradient centrifugation to isolate PBMCs, which were then cryopreserved in liquid nitrogen. Input material: PBMCs. The TCR sequence derives from a human donor with multiple sclerosis. The donor label of this sample is uncertain.

CDR3 protein: CASRAVSGANVLTF. The DNA sequence follows: TGTGCCAGCAGGGCGGTTTCTGGGGCCAACGTCCTGACTTTC. The chain is assembled from TRBV6-2 or TRBV6-3 and TRBJ2-6; a confident D gene designation cannot be given. The CDR3, cysteine through phenylalanine, is 14 amino acids long. Kept here is only the CDR3 DNA, which spans 42 bases and is read in frame from base 1. Looking up the germline V gene yields CDR1 MNHEY and CDR2 SVGEGT. V loses 6 bases, J loses 1 base, and the germline ends lie 7 bases apart.